This TCR beta chain was captured by sequencing in a study of blood T cell repertoires in COVID-19 (dated by TCRdb to the early 2020s). Regarding the study in general: Samples from collaborators originated in the United States, Italy and Spain and spanned both the acute and convalescent phases of COVID-19. HLA class I and class II types, where available, came from metadata supplied by the sample provider rather than from assay-based typing. The repertoires were released in a freely available public database intended as a resource for research on the immune response to SARS-CoV-2. Sample metadata almost always included a de-identified subject ID, COVID-19 status, age in years and sex. Samples were obtained from the ongoing ImmuneRACE study (first 160 participants) and from over 1,000 subjects provided by 6 global collaborators. The dataset comprised deeply sampled blood TCRbeta repertoires from subjects exposed to, actively infected with, or recovered from COVID-19. The material from the prospective study consisted of cDNA or gDNA derived from T cells, B-cell-depleted T cells, or PBMCs. The full study reports these points: The amount of clinical and demographic metadata varied by source and participant and was provided uncurated.

Note on this clone: The clone's antigen remains unknown. No base qualities exist here, and no much larger clone lies one base off it.

The immunoSEQ Assay, a bias-controlled multiplex PCR, was used to amplify TCRbeta CDR3 regions from genomic DNA. Per the source publication's procedure: Nucleated cell counts per sample were estimated from amplification of reference gene primers within the assay. To quantify the absolute abundance of each unique TCRbeta CDR3 rearrangement, sequence reads were collapsed and filtered. For each sample, productive Simpson clonality was calculated as the square root of Simpson's diversity index across productive rearrangements. TCRdb mirrors the immuneACCESS table, restricted to in-frame sequences. Some clones are absent from its copies; in checked studies, under half trace to an unresolved V gene, and the reason for the others is unknown. V and J calls plus clone size are reproduced from that table; the DNA served to infer D and trimming. The sample data list around 140,000 clones, and 88% of these were observed just once. The ten largest clones represent 1.5% to 2% of the sample.

Whole blood was collected in K2EDTA tubes by collaborating institutions according to the institutions' own protocols. Collaborator samples were shipped for TCRbeta analysis as frozen whole blood, isolated PBMCs, or DNA extracted from either sample type. Sequencing was performed on peripheral blood. The sequence came from a woman aged 45-59 years with acute or convalescent COVID-19.

The CDR3 region reads CASSIAPFSRDNQPQHF. The nucleotide sequence reads as follows: TGTGCCAGTAGTATAGCCCCCTTTAGCAGGGACAATCAGCCCCAGCATTTT. The chain links TRBV19 with TRBJ1-5; TRBD1 could be the D gene, as 5 bases match. Taken from the germline V gene (reference sequence), the CDR1 and CDR2 loops are LNHDA and SQIVND. Deletion took 1 base off V and 3 bases off J, with a span of 16 bases between the germline ends. The CDR3 starts with the cysteine, ends with the phenylalanine, and has 17 residues. Just the 51-base CDR3 DNA is kept, in frame starting at base 1.